This T cell receptor beta chain was recorded in a study of T-cell memory formation after mild COVID-19. The study, taken as a whole, reports: Second-wave clones peaking on day 37 lacked confirmed SARS-CoV-2 specificity. CD4+ contracting clones were mainly CM and EM; CD8+ ones, EMRA.

In germline, CDR1 is MGHRA, CDR2 YSYEKL. Trimming left V 0 bases short and J 5 bases short, with 10 bases between. The CDR3 length is 14 residues. For this clonotype: Its cognate antigen is unknown.

From the 5' RACE reads, TCRdb called clonotypes with MiXCR, one entry per CDR3 protein. There are roughly 130,000 distinct CDR3 sequences in the sample; around a sixth occur only once, and approximately 14% lies in the top ten. This rearrangement joins TRBV4-1 to TRBJ2-5; D is perhaps TRBD2 (6 bases). The TCR was taken from an adult woman who had mild COVID-19 (a few samples of this study predate the infection). Cell type and time point are not known. The sequenced sample consisted of PBMCs or a T cell subset sorted from them (not recorded which). The DNA for the CDR3 is TGCGCCAGCAGCCAAGAGGAGGGATGGGAGACCCAGTACTTC. Its protein product is CASSQEEGWETQYF.